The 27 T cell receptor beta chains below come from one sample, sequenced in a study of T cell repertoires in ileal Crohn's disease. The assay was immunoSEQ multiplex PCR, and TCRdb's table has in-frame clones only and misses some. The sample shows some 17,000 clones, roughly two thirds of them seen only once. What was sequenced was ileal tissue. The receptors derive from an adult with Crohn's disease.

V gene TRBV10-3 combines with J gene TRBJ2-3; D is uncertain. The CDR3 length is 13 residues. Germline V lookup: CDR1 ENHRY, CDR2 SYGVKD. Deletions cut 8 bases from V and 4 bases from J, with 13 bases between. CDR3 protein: CAIRGGYSDTQYF. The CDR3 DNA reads TGTGCCATCCGTGGTGGTTACTCAGATACGCAGTATTTT.

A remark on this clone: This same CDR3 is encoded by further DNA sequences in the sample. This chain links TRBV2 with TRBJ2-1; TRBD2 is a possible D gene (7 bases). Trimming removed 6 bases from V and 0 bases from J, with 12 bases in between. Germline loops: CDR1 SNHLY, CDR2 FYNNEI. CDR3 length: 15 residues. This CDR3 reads CASRRGGSSYNEQFF. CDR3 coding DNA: TGTGCCAGCAGAAGGGGGGGAAGCTCCTACAATGAGCAGTTCTTC.

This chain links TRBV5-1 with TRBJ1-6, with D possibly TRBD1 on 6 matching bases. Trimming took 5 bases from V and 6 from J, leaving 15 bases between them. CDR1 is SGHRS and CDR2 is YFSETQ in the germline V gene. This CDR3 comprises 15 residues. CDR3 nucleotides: TGCGCCAGCAGTTTCCGGACAGATACTAATTCACCCCTCCACTTT. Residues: CASSFRTDTNSPLHF.

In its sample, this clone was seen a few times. The CDR3 sequence: CASSLSLGQGNQPQHF. CDR3 sequence (DNA): TGTGCCAGCAGCTTAAGTCTCGGCCAGGGCAATCAGCCCCAGCATTTT. This chain links TRBV7-9 with TRBJ1-5; D unresolved. The V and J ends lost 2 bases and 2 bases respectively, with 13 bases between them. In germline, CDR1 is SEHNR, CDR2 FQNEAQ (reference sequence). This CDR3 region has 16 residues.

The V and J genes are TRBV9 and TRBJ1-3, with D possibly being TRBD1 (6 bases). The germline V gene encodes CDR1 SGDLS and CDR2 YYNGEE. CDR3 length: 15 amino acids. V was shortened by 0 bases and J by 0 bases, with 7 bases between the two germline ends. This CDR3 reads CASSVDRASGNTIYF. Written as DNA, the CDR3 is TGTGCCAGCAGCGTAGACAGGGCCTCTGGAAACACCATATATTTT.

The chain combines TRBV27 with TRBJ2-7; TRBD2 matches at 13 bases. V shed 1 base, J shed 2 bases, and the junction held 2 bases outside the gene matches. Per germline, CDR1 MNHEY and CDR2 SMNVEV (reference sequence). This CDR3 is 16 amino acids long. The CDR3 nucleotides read TGTGCCAGCAGTTTATTCGGGACTAGCGGGGCCTACGAGCAGTACTTC. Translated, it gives CASSLFGTSGAYEQYF.

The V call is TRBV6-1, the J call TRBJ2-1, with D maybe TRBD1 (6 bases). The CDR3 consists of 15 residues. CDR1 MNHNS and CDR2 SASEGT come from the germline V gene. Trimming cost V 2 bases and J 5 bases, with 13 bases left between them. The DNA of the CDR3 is TGTGCCAGCAGTGAAAGACAGGTTTGGCACAATGAGCAGTTCTTC. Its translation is CASSERQVWHNEQFF.

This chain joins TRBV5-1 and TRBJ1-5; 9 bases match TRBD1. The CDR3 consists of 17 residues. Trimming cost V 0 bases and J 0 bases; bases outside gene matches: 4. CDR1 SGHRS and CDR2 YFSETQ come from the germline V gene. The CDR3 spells CASSLGTGDHSNQPQHF. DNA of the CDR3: TGCGCCAGCAGCTTGGGGACAGGGGACCATAGCAATCAGCCCCAGCATTTT.

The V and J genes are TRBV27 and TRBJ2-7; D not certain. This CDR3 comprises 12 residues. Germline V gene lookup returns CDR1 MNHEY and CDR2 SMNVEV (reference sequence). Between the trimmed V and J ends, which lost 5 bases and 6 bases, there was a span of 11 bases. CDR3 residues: CASSPTIGEQYF. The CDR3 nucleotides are TGTGCCAGCAGTCCCACCATCGGCGAGCAGTACTTC.

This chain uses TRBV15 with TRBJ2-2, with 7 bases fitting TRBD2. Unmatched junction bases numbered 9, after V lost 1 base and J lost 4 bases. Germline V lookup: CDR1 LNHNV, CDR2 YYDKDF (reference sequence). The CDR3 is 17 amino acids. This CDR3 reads CATSRGQRGGSTGELFF. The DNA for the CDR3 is TGTGCCACCAGCAGAGGCCAACGCGGGGGTAGCACCGGGGAGCTGTTTTTT.

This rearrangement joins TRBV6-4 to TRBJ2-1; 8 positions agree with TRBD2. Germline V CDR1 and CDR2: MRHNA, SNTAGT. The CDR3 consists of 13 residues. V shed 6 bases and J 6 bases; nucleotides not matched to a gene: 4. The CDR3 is CASSPGTSNEQFF. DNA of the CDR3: TGTGCCAGCAGCCCCGGGACTAGCAATGAGCAGTTCTTC.

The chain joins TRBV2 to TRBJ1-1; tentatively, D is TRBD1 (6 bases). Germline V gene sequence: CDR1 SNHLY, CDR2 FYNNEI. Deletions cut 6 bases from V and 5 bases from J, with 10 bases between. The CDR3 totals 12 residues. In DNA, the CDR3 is TGTGCCAGCAGAGCGGGACAAACTGAAGCTTTCTTT. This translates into CASRAGQTEAFF.

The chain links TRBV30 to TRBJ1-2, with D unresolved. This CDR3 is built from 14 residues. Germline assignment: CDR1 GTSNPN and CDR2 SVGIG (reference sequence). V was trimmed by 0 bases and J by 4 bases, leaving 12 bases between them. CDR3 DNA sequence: TGTGCCTGGAGTGTAGGCGGGTCGATCTATGGCTACACCTTC. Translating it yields CAWSVGGSIYGYTF.

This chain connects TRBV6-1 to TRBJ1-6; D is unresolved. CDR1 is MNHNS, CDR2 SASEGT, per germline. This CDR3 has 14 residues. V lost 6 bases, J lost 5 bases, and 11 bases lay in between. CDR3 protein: CASRADTDNSPLHF. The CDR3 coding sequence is TGTGCCAGCAGAGCTGACACGGATAATTCACCCCTCCACTTT.

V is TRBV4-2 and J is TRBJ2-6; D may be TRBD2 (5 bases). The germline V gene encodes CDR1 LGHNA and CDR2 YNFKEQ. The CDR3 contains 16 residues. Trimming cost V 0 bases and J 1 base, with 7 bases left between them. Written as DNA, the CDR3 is TGTGCCAGCAGCCAAGATACGGGGTCTGGGGCCAACGTCCTGACTTTC. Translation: CASSQDTGSGANVLTF.

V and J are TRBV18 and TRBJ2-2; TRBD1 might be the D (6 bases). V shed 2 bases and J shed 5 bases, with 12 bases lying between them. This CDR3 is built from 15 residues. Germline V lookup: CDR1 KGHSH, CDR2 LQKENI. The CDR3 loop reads CASSPTGQGTGELFF. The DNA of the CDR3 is TGTGCCAGCTCACCAACGGGTCAGGGGACCGGGGAGCTGTTTTTT.

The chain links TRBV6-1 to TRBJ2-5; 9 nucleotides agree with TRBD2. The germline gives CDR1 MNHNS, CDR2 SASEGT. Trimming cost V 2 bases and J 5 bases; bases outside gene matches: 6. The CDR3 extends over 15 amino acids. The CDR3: CASSEFAGGPETQYF. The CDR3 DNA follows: TGTGCCAGCAGTGAATTCGCGGGGGGGCCGGAGACCCAGTACTTC.

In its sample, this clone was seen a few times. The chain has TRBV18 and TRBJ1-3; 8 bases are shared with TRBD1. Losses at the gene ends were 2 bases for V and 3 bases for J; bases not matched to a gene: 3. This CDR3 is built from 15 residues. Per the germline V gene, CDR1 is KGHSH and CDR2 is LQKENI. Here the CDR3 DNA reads TGTGCCAGCTCACCAGACGACAGGGGTGGAAACACCATATATTTT. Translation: CASSPDDRGGNTIYF.

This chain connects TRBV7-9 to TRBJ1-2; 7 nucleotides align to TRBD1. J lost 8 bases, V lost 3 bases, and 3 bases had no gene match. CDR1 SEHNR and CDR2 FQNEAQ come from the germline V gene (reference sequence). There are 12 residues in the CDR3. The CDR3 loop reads CASSFQGEGYTF. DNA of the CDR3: TGTGCCAGCAGCTTTCAGGGGGAAGGCTACACCTTC.

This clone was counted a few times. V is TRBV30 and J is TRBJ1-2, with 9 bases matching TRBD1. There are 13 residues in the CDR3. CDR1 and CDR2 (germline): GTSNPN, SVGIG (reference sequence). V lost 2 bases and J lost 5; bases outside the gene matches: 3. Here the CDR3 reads CAWSSGQGYGYTF. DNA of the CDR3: TGTGCCTGGAGTTCGGGACAGGGATATGGCTACACCTTC.

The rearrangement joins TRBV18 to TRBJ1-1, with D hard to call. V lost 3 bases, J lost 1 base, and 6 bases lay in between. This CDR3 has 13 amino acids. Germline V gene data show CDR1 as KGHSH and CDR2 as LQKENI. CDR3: CASSPTENTEAFF. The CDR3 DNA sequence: TGTGCCAGCTCACCGACTGAGAACACTGAAGCTTTCTTT. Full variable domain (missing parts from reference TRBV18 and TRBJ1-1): NAGVMQNPRHLVRRRGQEARLRCSPMKGHSHVYWYRQLPEEGLKFMVYLQKENIIDESGMPKERFSAEFPKEGPSILRIQQVVRGDSAAYFCASSPTENTEAFFGQGTRLTVV.

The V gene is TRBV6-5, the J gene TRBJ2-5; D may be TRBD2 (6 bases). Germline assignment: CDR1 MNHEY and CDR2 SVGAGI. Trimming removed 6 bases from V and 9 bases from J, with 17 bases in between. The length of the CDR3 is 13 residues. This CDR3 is CASSLDGPGAQYF. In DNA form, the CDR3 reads TGTGCCAGCAGCCTGGACGGCCCGGGGGCCCAGTACTTC.

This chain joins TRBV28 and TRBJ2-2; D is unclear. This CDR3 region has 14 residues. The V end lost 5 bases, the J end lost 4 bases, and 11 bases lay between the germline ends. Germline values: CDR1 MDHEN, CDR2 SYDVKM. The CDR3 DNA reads TGTGCCAGCAGTCTGTCGCTTAGCACCGGGGAGCTGTTTTTT. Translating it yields CASSLSLSTGELFF. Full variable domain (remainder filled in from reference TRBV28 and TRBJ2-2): DVKVTQSSRYLVKRTGEKVFLECVQDMDHENMFWYRQDPGLGLRLIYFSYDVKMKEKGDIPEGYSVSREKKERFSLILESASTNQTSMYLCASSLSLSTGELFFGEGSRLTVL.

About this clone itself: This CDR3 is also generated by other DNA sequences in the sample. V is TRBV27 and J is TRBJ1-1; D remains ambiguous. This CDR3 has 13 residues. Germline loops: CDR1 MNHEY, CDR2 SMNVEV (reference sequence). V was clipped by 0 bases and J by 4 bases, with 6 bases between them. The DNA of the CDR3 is TGTGCCAGCAGTTTATCCTCTCGCACTGAAGCTTTCTTT. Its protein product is CASSLSSRTEAFF.

The DNA for the CDR3 is TGTGCCAGCAGCAGACAGGATCAGCCCCAGCATTTT. Translation gives CASSRQDQPQHF. The rearrangement joins TRBV6-6 to TRBJ1-5; TRBD1 might be the D (6 bases). The length of the CDR3 is 12 residues. The V end was cut by 6 bases, the J end by 5 bases, with 8 bases between. CDR1 and CDR2 from the germline V gene are MNHNY and SVGAGI (reference sequence).

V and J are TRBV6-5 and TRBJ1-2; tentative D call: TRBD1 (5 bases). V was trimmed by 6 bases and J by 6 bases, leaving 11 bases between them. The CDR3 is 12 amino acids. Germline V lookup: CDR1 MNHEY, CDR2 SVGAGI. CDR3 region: CASSTGFDGYTF. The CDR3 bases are TGTGCCAGCAGCACAGGATTCGATGGCTACACCTTC.

CDR3 amino acids: CASSQGLAGASYNEQFF. CDR3 nucleotides: TGTGCCAGCAGCCAAGGACTAGCGGGGGCCTCCTACAATGAGCAGTTCTTC. This chain links TRBV4-2 with TRBJ2-1; 12 bases map to TRBD2. Germline CDR1 and CDR2: LGHNA and YNFKEQ. V lost 1 base and J lost 0; bases outside the gene matches: 1. The CDR3 contains 17 residues.